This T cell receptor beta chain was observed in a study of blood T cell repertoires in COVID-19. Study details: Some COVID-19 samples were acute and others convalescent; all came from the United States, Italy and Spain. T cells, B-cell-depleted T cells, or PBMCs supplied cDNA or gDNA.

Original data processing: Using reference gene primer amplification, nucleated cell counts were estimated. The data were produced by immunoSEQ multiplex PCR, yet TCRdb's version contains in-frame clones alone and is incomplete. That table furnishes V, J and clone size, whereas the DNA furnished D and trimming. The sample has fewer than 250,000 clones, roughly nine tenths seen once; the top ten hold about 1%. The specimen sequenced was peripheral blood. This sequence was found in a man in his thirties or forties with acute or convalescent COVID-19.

In DNA, the CDR3 is TGTGCCAGCAGCCTCTATAGACAGGGTTCGAACACTGAAGCTTTCTTT. It yields the protein CASSLYRQGSNTEAFF. The V gene is TRBV3-1 (or the pseudogene TRBV3-2), the J gene TRBJ1-1; 7 nucleotides align to TRBD1. Germline CDR1 LGHDT, CDR2 YNNKEL (reference sequence). The trim removed 4 bases at V and 1 base at J, leaving 9 bases unmatched. The CDR3 length is 16 residues.